The 3 T cell receptor beta chains in this list originate from one sample, sequenced in a study of molecular identifiers for immune sequencing clone quantification (dated by TCRdb to about 2018). The method was PCR. The instrument was a NextSeq 500. The public sequencing data were trimmed at Q25 with fastp and processed into clonotypes with MiXCR by TCRdb, which kept only in-frame beta chains. Identical CDR3 proteins give one entry, which carries the most common genes and DNA. The sample includes some 94,000 distinct CDR3 sequences, with around 25% observed a single time. Roughly 0.8% of the sample rests with the top ten. Specimen: naive CD8+ T cells from blood, with Jurkat cell RNA spiked in. The meaning of the sample's cell subset or site label: FACS-sorted CD8+CD4-CCR7+CD45RA+ naive T cells. The receptors originated from a human donor in good health. Some libraries in this study had Jurkat cell RNA spiked in.

With regard to this clonotype: A much larger clone lies a single base off, so this may be a read error. The gene calls are TRBV5-4 and TRBJ1-1; D unresolved. This CDR3 region has 15 residues. CDR1 SGHNT and CDR2 YYREEE come from the germline V gene (reference sequence). V gave up 4 bases and J gave up 3 bases, with 16 bases separating them. The CDR3: CASSPSVAQYTEAFF. The CDR3 DNA is TGTGCCAGCAGCCCATCGGTGGCGCAGTACACTGAAGCTTTCTTT.

For this clonotype: With a much larger clone just one base away, this may be a read error. The chain combines TRBV11-2 with TRBJ2-3; D gene ambiguous. Germline CDR1 is SGHAT and CDR2 is FQNNGV. The CDR3 is made up of 14 amino acids. The DNA of the CDR3 is TGTGCCAGCGGCTTAGTCGGGAGCACAGATACGCAGTATTTT. Translating it yields CASGLVGSTDTQYF. Combining the CDR3 with reference TRBV11-2 and TRBJ2-3 gives the whole variable domain EAGVAQSPRYKIIEKRQSVAFWCNPISGHATLYWYQQILGQGPKLLIQFQNNGVVDDSQLPKDRFSAERLKGVDSTLKIQPAKLEDSAVYLCASGLVGSTDTQYFGPGTRLTVL.

This clonotype was seen ten or more times. The CDR3 loop is CASSLMGLEQYF. CDR3 coding DNA: TGTGCCAGCAGCTTGATGGGACTCGAGCAGTACTTC. This sequence joins TRBV5-4 and TRBJ2-7, with a weak D call TRBD2 (6 bases). The germline V gene has CDR1 SGHNT and CDR2 YYREEE (reference sequence). V was trimmed by 1 base and J by 6 bases, leaving 8 bases between them. This CDR3 comprises 12 residues.